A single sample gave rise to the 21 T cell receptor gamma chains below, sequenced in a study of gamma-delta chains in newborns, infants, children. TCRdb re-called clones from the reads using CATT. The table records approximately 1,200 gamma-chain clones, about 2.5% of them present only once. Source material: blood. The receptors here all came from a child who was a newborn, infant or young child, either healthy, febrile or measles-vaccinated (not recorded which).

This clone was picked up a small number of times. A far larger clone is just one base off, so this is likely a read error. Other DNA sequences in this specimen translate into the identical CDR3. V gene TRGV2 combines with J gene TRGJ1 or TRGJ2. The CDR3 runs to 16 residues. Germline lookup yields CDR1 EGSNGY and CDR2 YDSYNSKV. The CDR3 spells CATWDGTNPIHYKKLF. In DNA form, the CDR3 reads TGTGCCACCTGGGACGGGACGAACCCCATACATTACAAGAAACTCTTT.

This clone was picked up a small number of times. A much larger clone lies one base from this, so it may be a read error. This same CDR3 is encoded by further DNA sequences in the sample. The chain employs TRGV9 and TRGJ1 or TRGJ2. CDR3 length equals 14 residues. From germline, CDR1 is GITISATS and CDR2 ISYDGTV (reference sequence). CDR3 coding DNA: TGTGCCCTGTGGGAGGTTCGGAATTATTATAAGAAACTCTTT. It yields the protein CALWEVRNYYKKLF.

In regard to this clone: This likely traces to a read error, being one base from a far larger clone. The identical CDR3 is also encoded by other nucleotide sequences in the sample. CDR3 DNA: TGTGCCTTATGGGAGGTGCAGGTGGGTTATAAGAAACTCTTT. It specifies CALWEVQVGYKKLF. The chain recombines TRGV9 with TRGJ1 or TRGJ2. The CDR3 covers 14 residues. Germline V gene data show CDR1 as GITISATS and CDR2 as ISYDGTV (reference sequence).

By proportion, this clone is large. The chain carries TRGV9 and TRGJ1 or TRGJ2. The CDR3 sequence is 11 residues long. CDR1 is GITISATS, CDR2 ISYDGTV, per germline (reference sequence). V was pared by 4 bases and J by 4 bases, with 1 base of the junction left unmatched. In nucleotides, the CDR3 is TGTGCCTTGTGGGAATATTATAAGAAACTCTTT. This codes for CALWEYYKKLF.

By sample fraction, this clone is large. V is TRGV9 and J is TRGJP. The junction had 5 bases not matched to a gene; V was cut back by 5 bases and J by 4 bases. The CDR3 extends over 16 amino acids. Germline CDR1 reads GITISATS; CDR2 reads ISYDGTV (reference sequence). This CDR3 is CALWGTQELGKKIKVF. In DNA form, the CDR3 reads TGTGCCTTGTGGGGGACCCAAGAGTTGGGCAAAAAAATCAAGGTATTT.

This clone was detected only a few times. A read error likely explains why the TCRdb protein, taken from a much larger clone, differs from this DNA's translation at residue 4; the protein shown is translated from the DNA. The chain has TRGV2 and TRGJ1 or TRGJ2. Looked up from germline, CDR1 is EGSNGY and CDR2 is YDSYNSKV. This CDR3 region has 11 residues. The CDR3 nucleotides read TGTGCCACCGGGGACGGGCAGGAGAAACTCTTT. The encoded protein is CATGDGQEKLF.

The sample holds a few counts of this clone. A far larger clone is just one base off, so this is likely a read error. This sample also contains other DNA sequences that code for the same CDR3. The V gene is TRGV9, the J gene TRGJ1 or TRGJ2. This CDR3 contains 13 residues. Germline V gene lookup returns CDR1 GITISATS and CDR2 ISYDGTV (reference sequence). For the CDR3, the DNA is TGTGCCCTGTGGGAGGTGCCTTATTATAAGAAACTCTTT. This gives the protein CALWEVPYYKKLF.

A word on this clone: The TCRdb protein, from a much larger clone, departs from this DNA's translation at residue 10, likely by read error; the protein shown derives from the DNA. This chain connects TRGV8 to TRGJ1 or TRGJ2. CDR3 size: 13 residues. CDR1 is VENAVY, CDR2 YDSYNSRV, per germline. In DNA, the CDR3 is TGTGCCACCTGGGATATCCCTTATTATAGGAAACTCTTT. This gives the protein CATWDIPYYRKLF.

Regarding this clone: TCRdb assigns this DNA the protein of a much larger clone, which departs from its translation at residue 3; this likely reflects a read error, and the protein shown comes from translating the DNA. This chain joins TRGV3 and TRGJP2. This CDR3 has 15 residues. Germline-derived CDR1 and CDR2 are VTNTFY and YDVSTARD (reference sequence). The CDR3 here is CAAWDRLGSDWIKTF. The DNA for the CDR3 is TGTGCCGCCTGGGACAGGCTCGGTAGTGATTGGATCAAGACGTTT.

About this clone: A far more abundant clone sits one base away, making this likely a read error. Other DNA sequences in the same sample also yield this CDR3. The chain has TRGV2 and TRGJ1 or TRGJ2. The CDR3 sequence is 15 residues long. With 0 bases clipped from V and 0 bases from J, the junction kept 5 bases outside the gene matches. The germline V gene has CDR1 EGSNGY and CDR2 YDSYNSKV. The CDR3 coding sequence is TGTGCCACCTGGGACGGGCGAGCGAATTATTATAAGAAACTCTTT. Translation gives CATWDGRANYYKKLF.

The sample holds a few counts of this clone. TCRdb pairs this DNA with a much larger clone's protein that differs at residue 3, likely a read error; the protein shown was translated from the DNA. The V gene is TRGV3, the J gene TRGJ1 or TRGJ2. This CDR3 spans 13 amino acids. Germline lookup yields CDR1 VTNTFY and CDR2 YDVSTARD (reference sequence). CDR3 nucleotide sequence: TGTGCCGCCTGGGACAGGTGGCATTATAAGAAACTCTTT. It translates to CAAWDRWHYKKLF.

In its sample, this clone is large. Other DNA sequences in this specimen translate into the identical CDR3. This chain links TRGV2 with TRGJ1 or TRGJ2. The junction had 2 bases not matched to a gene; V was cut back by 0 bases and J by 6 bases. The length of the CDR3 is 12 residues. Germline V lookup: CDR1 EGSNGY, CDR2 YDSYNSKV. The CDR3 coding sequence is TGTGCCACCTGGGACGGGCTTTATAAGAAACTCTTT. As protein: CATWDGLYKKLF.

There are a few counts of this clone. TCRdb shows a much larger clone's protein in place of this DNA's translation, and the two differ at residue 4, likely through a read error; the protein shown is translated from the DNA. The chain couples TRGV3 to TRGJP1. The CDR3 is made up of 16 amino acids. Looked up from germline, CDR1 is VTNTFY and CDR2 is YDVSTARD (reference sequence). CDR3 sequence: CATRDRPYTTGWFKIF. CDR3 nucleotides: TGTGCCACCCGGGACAGGCCATATACCACTGGTTGGTTCAAGATATTT.

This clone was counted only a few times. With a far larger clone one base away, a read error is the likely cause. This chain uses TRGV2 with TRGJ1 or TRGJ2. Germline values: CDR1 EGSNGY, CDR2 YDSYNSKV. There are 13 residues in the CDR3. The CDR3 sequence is CATWDTNYYKKLF. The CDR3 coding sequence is TGTGCCACCTGGGACACGAATTATTATAAGAAGCTCTTT.

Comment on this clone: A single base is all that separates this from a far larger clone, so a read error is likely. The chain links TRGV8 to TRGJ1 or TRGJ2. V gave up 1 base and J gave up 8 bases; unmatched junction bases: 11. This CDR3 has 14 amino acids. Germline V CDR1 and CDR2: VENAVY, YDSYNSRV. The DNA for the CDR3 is TGTGCCACCTGGGATAGCGGCTTCTCTGATAAGAAACTCTTT. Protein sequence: CATWDSGFSDKKLF.

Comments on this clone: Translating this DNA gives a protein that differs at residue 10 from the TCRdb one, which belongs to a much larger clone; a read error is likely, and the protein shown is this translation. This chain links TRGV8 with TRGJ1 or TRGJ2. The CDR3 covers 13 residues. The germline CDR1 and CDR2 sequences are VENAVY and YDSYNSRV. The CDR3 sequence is CATWVLLFYRKLF. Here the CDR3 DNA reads TGTGCCACCTGGGTCCTCTTATTTTATAGGAAACTCTTT.

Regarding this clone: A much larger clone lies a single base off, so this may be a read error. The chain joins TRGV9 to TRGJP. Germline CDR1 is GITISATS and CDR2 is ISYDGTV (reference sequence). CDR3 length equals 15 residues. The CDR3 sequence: CALRDVELGKKIKVF. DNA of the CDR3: TGTGCCTTGCGGGACGTAGAGTTGGGCAAAAAAATCAAGGTATTT.

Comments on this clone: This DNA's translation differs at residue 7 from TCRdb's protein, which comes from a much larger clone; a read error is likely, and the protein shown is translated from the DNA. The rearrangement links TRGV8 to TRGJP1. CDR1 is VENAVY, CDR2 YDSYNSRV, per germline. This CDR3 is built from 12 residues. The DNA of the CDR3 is TGTGCCACCTGGGACACTGATTGGTTCAAGATATTT. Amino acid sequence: CATWDTDWFKIF.

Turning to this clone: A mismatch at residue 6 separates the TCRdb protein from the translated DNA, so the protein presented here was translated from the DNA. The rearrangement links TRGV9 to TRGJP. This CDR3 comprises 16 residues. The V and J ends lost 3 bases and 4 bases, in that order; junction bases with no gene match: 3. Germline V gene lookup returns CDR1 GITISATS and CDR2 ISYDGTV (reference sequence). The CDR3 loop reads CALWEYQELGKKIKVF. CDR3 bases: TGTGCCTTGTGGGAGTATCAAGAGTTGGGCAAAAAAATCAAGGTATTT.

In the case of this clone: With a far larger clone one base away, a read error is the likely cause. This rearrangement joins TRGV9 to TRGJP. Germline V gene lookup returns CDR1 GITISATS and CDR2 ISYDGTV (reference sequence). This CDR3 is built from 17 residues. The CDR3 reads CALWEKRQELGKKIRVF. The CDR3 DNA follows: TGTGCCTTGTGGGAGAAAAGGCAAGAGTTGGGCAAAAAAATCAGGGTATTT.

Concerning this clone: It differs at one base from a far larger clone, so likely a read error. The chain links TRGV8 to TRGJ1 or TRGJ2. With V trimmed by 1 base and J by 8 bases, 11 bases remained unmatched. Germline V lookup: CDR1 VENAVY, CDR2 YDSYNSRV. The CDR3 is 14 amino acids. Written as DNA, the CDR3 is TGTGCCACCTGGGATAGTTGCTTCTCTGATAAGAAACTCTTT. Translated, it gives CATWDSCFSDKKLF.